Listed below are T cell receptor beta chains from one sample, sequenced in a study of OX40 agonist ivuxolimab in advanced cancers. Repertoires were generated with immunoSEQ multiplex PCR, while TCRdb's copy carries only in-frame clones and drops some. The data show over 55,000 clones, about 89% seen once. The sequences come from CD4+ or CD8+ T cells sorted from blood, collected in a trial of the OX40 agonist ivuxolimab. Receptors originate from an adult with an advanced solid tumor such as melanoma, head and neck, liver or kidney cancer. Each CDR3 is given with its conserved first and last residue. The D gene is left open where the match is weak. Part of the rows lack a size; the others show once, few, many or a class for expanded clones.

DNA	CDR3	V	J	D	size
TGTGCCAGCAGCCAGGGACTCGAGACCCAGTACTTC	CASSQGLETQYF	TRBV11-3	TRBJ2-5	.	.
TGTGCCAGCAGCCCCGGTCCGACGGCGGGAGCCAGGAATGAGCAGTTCTTC	CASSPGPTAGARNEQFF	TRBV7-8	TRBJ2-1	TRBD2	.
TGTGCCAGCAGCCCTCGAGGGGATACGCAGTATTTT	CASSPRGDTQYF	TRBV4-2	TRBJ2-3	.	.
TGTGCCAGCAGCTTACAGGGGTTCAACTATGGCTACACCTTC	CASSLQGFNYGYTF	TRBV5-5	TRBJ1-2	TRBD1	once
TGTGCCAGCAGCGTGGATCTAAATGGCTACACCTTC	CASSVDLNGYTF	TRBV9	TRBJ1-2	.	.
TGTGCCAGCAGTTTAGGGGGGAATGGCTACACCTTC	CASSLGGNGYTF	TRBV28	TRBJ1-2	.	few
TGCGCCAGCAGTGAGTCCTTGAATTCACCCCTCCACTTT	CASSESLNSPLHF	TRBV10-2	TRBJ1-6	.	.
TGTGCCAGCAGCTTTCAGGGAGACACTGAAGCTTTCTTT	CASSFQGDTEAFF	TRBV7-9	TRBJ1-1	.	few
TGTGCCATCAGTGAAGGGTTACGCTACTCCGGGGAGCTGTTTTTT	CAISEGLRYSGELFF	TRBV10-3	TRBJ2-2	.	.
TGTGCCAGCACCACGGGGTGGGAAAAACTGTTTTTT	CASTTGWEKLFF	TRBV28	TRBJ1-4	.	.
TGTGCCAGCTCACCAACGCCACGACAGGGTGGTGAAAAACTGTTTTTT	CASSPTPRQGGEKLFF	TRBV18	TRBJ1-4	TRBD1	.
TGCGCCAGCAGCCAGGGCGACTTACACTACGAGCAGTACTTC	CASSQGDLHYEQYF	TRBV4-1	TRBJ2-7	.	.
TGTGCCACCAGCAGAGCGGGGACTAGCGGGGGTTCCTACAATGAGCAGTTCTTC	CATSRAGTSGGSYNEQFF	TRBV15	TRBJ2-1	TRBD2	.
TGTGGTACTGGGAGGGGGCCCTACGAGCAGTACTTC	CGTGRGPYEQYF	TRBV7-8	TRBJ2-7	.	.
TGTGCCAGCCAGGGACAGCATGGGGAGACCCAGTACTTC	CASQGQHGETQYF	TRBV6-6	TRBJ2-5	TRBD1	.
TGTGCCAGCAGCCCTCAGCAGCGGGGGAGCACAGATACGCAGTATTTT	CASSPQQRGSTDTQYF	TRBV7-2	TRBJ2-3	TRBD2	.
TGTGCCAGCTCACCGCCTGGAGGAGTTAACACCGGGGAGCTGTTTTTT	CASSPPGGVNTGELFF	TRBV18	TRBJ2-2	.	.
TGTGCCAGCAGGGGACAGGGTCGAGAGACCCAGTACTTC	CASRGQGRETQYF	TRBV27	TRBJ2-5	TRBD1	.
TGTGCCAGCAGCTTGGACACGCCCTTCTACGAGCAGTACTTC	CASSLDTPFYEQYF	TRBV11-2	TRBJ2-7	.	.
TGTGCCAGCAGCCCCGACAGGGTTTTTTTTCGTCATGAAAAACTGTTTTTT	CASSPDRVFFRHEKLFF	TRBV27	TRBJ1-4	TRBD1	.
TGTGCCAGCAGTGATGAAGGTTTCGGTACAGATACGCAGTATTTT	CASSDEGFGTDTQYF	TRBV7-2	TRBJ2-3	.	few
TGCGCCAGCAGCTGGTTAGAGGGTGGCACCGGGGAGCTGTTTTTT	CASSWLEGGTGELFF	TRBV5-1	TRBJ2-2	.	once
TGCGCCAGCAGCCAGGGAGGCTCTATAGCCAAAAACATTCAGTACTTC	CASSQGGSIAKNIQYF	TRBV5-1	TRBJ2-4	.	.
TGTGCCAGCAGCCGGGGACAGGGCCATGGCTACACCTTC	CASSRGQGHGYTF	TRBV5-4	TRBJ1-2	TRBD1	.
TGCGCCAGCAGCCTGGGACAGGGGACCACAGATACGCAGTATTTT	CASSLGQGTTDTQYF	TRBV5-1	TRBJ2-3	TRBD1	.
TGTGCCAGCAGCGTCGGGGGGAGCGGCCGTCGAGATACGCAGTATTTT	CASSVGGSGRRDTQYF	TRBV11-3	TRBJ2-3	TRBD2	.
TGTGCCAGCAGCACGTCGACAGGGGGGGTAACGGGAGCTTACGAGCAGTACTTC	CASSTSTGGVTGAYEQYF	TRBV9	TRBJ2-7	TRBD1	once